Below, 5 T cell receptor beta chains from the same sample are listed, as sequenced in a study of blood T cell repertoires in COVID-19. Assay: immunoSEQ multiplex PCR; the TCRdb copy retains only in-frame clones and omits some. This table has around 140,000 clones, 80% to 90% appearing once. The specimen sequenced was PBMCs or T cells enriched from blood (not recorded which). Receptors originate from a man aged 35 to 55 with acute COVID-19.

The chain couples TRBV6-1 to TRBJ1-4; D gene ambiguous. The V end lost 2 bases, the J end lost 2 bases, and 3 bases lay between the germline ends. The germline gives CDR1 MNHNS, CDR2 SASEGT. CDR3 length: 13 residues. CDR3 in amino acids: CASSESTNEKLFF. For the CDR3, the DNA is TGTGCCAGCAGTGAATCTACTAATGAAAAACTGTTTTTT.

The J gene is TRBJ1-3, the V gene TRBV29-1; D unresolved. V lost 0 bases and J lost 4, with 16 bases in between. From germline, CDR1 is SQVTM and CDR2 ANQGSEA. The CDR3 loop spans 16 amino acids. The CDR3, as DNA: TGCAGCGTTGAAGATCAAGTGGAAGGAGGGGGAAACACCATATATTTT. Translated: CSVEDQVEGGGNTIYF.

The CDR3 DNA is TGTGCCAGCAGTCCTATCGGGGAGCTGTTTTTT. It specifies CASSPIGELFF. This chain joins TRBV2 and TRBJ2-2; D uncertain. From germline, CDR1 is SNHLY and CDR2 FYNNEI. Trimming removed 5 bases from V and 7 bases from J, with 5 bases in between. This CDR3 spans 11 amino acids.

The rearrangement uses TRBV27 and TRBJ2-1; D is possibly TRBD1 (6 bases). In germline, CDR1 is MNHEY, CDR2 SMNVEV (reference sequence). V lost 6 bases to trimming and J lost 2 bases, with 14 bases between them. The CDR3 spans 15 residues. The CDR3 DNA reads TGTGCCAGCAGGACCGGGACACATCCCTACAATGAGCAGTTCTTC. This gives the protein CASRTGTHPYNEQFF.

The rearrangement uses TRBV7-2 and TRBJ2-3; possibly TRBD1 for D (5 bases). Trimming shortened V by 5 bases and J by 3 bases, and 18 bases separated the two germline ends. This CDR3 is built from 16 residues. From germline, CDR1 is SGHTA and CDR2 FQGNSA. CDR3 loop: CASSPTSQGRTDTQYF. CDR3 nucleotides: TGTGCCAGCAGCCCTACCTCTCAGGGTCGAACAGATACGCAGTATTTT. Looking up the rest from reference TRBV7-2 and TRBJ2-3 gives the full variable domain: GAGVSQSPSNKVTEKGKDVELRCDPISGHTALYWYRQSLGQGLEFLIYFQGNSAPDKSGLPSDRFSAERTGGSVSTLTIQRTQQEDSAVYLCASSPTSQGRTDTQYFGPGTRLTVL.